This record looks at one T cell receptor beta chain sequence and its context. Antigen specificity is unknown. Focal radiation plus CTLA-4 blockade with ipilimumab was given to patients with chemo-refractory metastatic non-small-cell lung cancer. The protocol was immunoSEQ multiplex PCR, while the TCRdb copy is restricted to in-frame clones and leaves out a portion. The data contain about 78,000 clones, around nine tenths of them seen just once; the ten biggest clones take up around 0.8%. This sample is part of a study of radiotherapy plus CTLA-4 blockade in lung cancer. Study information: Objective responses occurred in about 17% of patients; 25% to 40% had disease control.

V shed 3 bases and J shed 0 bases, with 18 bases lying between them. Per germline, CDR1 MNHEY and CDR2 SMNVEV (reference sequence). CDR3 size: 18 residues. General study results and limits: Blood-borne expansion of tumor-derived TCR clones followed radiotherapy plus ipilimumab. Early blood T cell clone dynamics reportedly forecast response best, with interferon-beta.

The starting material was peripheral blood, obtained from a patient treated with radiotherapy plus ipilimumab. The chain uses TRBV27 and TRBJ1-5; D is ambiguous. The receptor was derived from a human donor with non-small cell lung cancer who had stable disease on radiotherapy plus ipilimumab. The CDR3 here is CASSLLPPTDLSNQPQHF. CDR3 nucleotide sequence: TGTGCCAGCAGTTTGTTACCTCCCACAGACCTTAGCAATCAGCCCCAGCATTTT.